Following are 29 T cell receptor beta chains from one sample sequenced in a study of CD8+CD57+ T cells in acquired aplastic anemia. Only patients with CD8+CD57+ cell expansion on flow cytometry were chosen for sequencing. Profiling that covered TCR beta VDJ and CDR3 relied on genomic DNA as its template. From the reads, TCRdb called clonotypes with MiXCR, one entry per CDR3 protein. The data show fewer than 250,000 distinct CDR3 sequences, under 50% seen once. The sample was sorted CD4+, CD8+, or CD8+CD57+ T cells (not recorded which) from PBMCs. Source of these receptors: a human donor with aplastic anemia.

Regarding this clonotype: A clone one base away is much larger, so this may be a read error. This chain connects TRBV12-3 or TRBV12-4 to TRBJ2-3; no definite D call. The J call may be in error: the DNA end matches TRBJ1-5 better. This CDR3 is 15 amino acids long. This chain's CDR3 is CASSLAEGYTDTQHF. The CDR3 bases are TGTGCCAGCAGTTTAGCTGAGGGATACACAGATACGCAGCATTTT.

The chain carries TRBV2 and TRBJ1-5; no clear D. Germline V gene data show CDR1 as SNHLY and CDR2 as FYNNEI. The CDR3 sequence is 13 residues long. V lost 7 bases, J lost 0 bases, and 7 bases lay in between. CDR3 sequence: CASMRNSNQPQHF. CDR3 DNA: TGTGCCAGCATGCGTAATAGCAATCAGCCCCAGCATTTT. Full variable domain (outside the CDR3, taken from reference TRBV2 and TRBJ1-5): EPEVTQTPSHQVTQMGQEVILRCVPISNHLYFYWYRQILGQKVEFLVSFYNNEISEKSEIFDDQFSVERPDGSNFTLKIRSTKLEDSAMYFCASMRNSNQPQHFGDGTRLSIL.

This clonotype was recorded at least ten times. The V and J genes are TRBV20-1 and TRBJ1-2; a weak D match, TRBD1 (5 bases). Germline V gives CDR1 DFQATT, CDR2 SNEGSKA (reference sequence). The germline V and J ends were trimmed by 0 bases and 3 bases, with 11 bases remaining between them. The CDR3 extends over 14 amino acids. The CDR3 sequence: CSARDPRDDYGYTF. The CDR3 DNA is TGCAGTGCTAGAGACCCCAGGGACGACTATGGCTACACCTTC.

V and J are TRBV25-1 and TRBJ2-7, with D perhaps being TRBD1 or TRBD2 (5 bases each). In germline, CDR1 is MGHDK, CDR2 SYGVNS. The CDR3 extends over 15 amino acids. The V end was cut by 7 bases, the J end by 4 bases, with 20 bases between. CDR3 nucleotides: TGTGCCAGCACCGTCTCCGGGGCCTCGGGGTACGAGCAGTACTTC. This gives the protein CASTVSGASGYEQYF.

With respect to this clonotype: A much larger clone differs from this one at a single base, so this may be a read error. V usage is TRBV5-1 and J usage is TRBJ1-5; 8 nucleotides line up with TRBD1. The CDR3 has 17 amino acids. The germline gives CDR1 SGHRS, CDR2 YFSETQ. The CDR3, as DNA: TGCGCCAGCAGGTTGGGATCAGGGGGCTATGAGAGTCAGCCCCGGCATTTT. This gives the protein CASRLGSGGYESQPRHF.

There are a few counts of this clonotype. The J gene is TRBJ2-5, the V gene TRBV5-1; D assignment may be TRBD1 or TRBD2 (6 bases each). From germline, CDR1 is SGHRS and CDR2 YFSETQ. The CDR3 covers 18 residues. Trimming left V 4 bases short and J 5 bases short, with 27 bases between. The CDR3 protein is CASSKPFNVGGVWETQYF. CDR3 nucleotide sequence: TGCGCCAGCAGCAAGCCCTTTAACGTGGGGGGCGTATGGGAGACCCAGTACTTC.

The V call is TRBV20-1, the J call TRBJ1-2, with TRBD1 as a possible D gene (6 bases). V lost 6 bases, J lost 9 bases, and 14 bases lay in between. There are 11 residues in the CDR3. Germline values: CDR1 DFQATT, CDR2 SNEGSKA (reference sequence). CDR3 nucleotide sequence: TGCAGTGCACAAGGGGGTTATCGCTACACCTTC. The encoded protein is CSAQGGYRYTF.

V gene TRBV15 combines with J gene TRBJ2-7; TRBD1 matches at 7 bases. Germline assignment: CDR1 LNHNV and CDR2 YYDKDF (reference sequence). V trimming: 0 bases; J trimming: 6 bases; junction bases outside the gene matches: 5. This CDR3 has 14 residues. CDR3 loop: CATSRDLTGTEQYF. For the CDR3, the DNA is TGTGCCACCAGCAGAGATCTGACAGGGACCGAGCAGTACTTC.

The chain joins TRBV20-1 to TRBJ2-3; the match to TRBD2 covers 11 bases. Germline CDR1 reads DFQATT; CDR2 reads SNEGSKA (reference sequence). The CDR3 totals 12 residues. CDR3 bases: TGCACCGGGGGGACTAGCGGCTCTACGCAGTATTTT. It codes for CTGGTSGSTQYF.

The chain has TRBV20-1 and TRBJ1-6; maybe TRBD1 (6 bases). This CDR3 has 14 residues. Germline CDR1 DFQATT, CDR2 SNEGSKA (reference sequence). Trimming removed 2 bases from V and 8 bases from J, with 13 bases in between. Here the CDR3 DNA reads TGCAGTGCTAGAAGGGGGGTAGGCGATTCACCCCTCCACTTT. This translates into CSARRGVGDSPLHF.

The sample holds one count of this clonotype. The V call is TRBV25-1, the J call TRBJ1-5, with 8 bases fitting TRBD1. The germline gives CDR1 MGHDK, CDR2 SYGVNS. V gave up 8 bases and J gave up 9 bases; unmatched junction bases: 6. There are 12 residues in the CDR3. CDR3 loop: CASGSGGMPQHF. CDR3 DNA: TGTGCCAGCGGCTCAGGGGGCATGCCCCAGCATTTT.

This clonotype was counted a few times. This rearrangement joins TRBV27 to TRBJ1-2; weak D call: TRBD1 (5 bases). The V gene's germline CDR1 is MNHEY and CDR2 SMNVEV (reference sequence). V lost 1 base and J lost 3, with 12 bases in between. The CDR3 has 15 amino acids. CDR3 sequence reads: CASSLYPVQDYGYTF. DNA of the CDR3: TGTGCCAGCAGTTTATACCCGGTACAGGACTATGGCTACACCTTC.

This clonotype was seen many times. This chain connects TRBV10-3 to TRBJ2-7, with TRBD1 as a possible D gene (6 bases). Germline-derived CDR1 and CDR2 are ENHRY and SYGVKD. There are 15 residues in the CDR3. The ends were cut back, 4 bases at V and 1 base at J, with 14 bases in the middle. For the CDR3, the DNA is TGTGCCATCAGTGGGGCCCCACAGGGTTCCTACGAGCAGTACTTC. Amino acid sequence: CAISGAPQGSYEQYF.

This clonotype was picked up a small number of times. One base away lies a much larger clone, so this may be a sequencing read error. V and J are TRBV9 and TRBJ1-6, with 7 bases matching TRBD1. This CDR3 has 15 amino acids. CDR1 is SGDLS and CDR2 is YYNGEE in the germline V gene. This chain's CDR3 is CASGVVGTGVSPLHF. Written as DNA, the CDR3 is TGTGCCAGCGGCGTAGTAGGTACAGGGGTCTCACCCCTCCACTTT.

This sequence joins TRBV29-1 and TRBJ1-3; D uncertain. The CDR3 spans 13 residues. V dropped 5 bases and J dropped 0 bases, with 8 bases sitting between them. Germline V lookup: CDR1 SQVTM, CDR2 ANQGSEA. CDR3 sequence reads: CSVLEHSGNTIYF. CDR3 in DNA: TGCAGCGTTCTCGAACACTCTGGAAACACCATATATTTT.

This clonotype has at least ten counts. The chain is built from TRBV5-1 and TRBJ2-1, with 7 bases matching TRBD1. Germline-derived CDR1 and CDR2 are SGHRS and YFSETQ. J was trimmed by 7 bases and V by 3 bases; bases with no gene match: 10. The CDR3 is 15 residues long. The CDR3 loop is CASSWIDRDGNEQFF. CDR3 bases: TGCGCCAGCAGCTGGATCGACAGGGATGGGAATGAGCAGTTCTTC. Combining the CDR3 with reference TRBV5-1 and TRBJ2-1 gives the whole variable domain KAGVTQTPRYLIKTRGQQVTLSCSPISGHRSVSWYQQTPGQGLQFLFEYFSETQRNKGNFPGRFSGRQFSNSRSEMNVSTLELGDSALYLCASSWIDRDGNEQFFGPGTRLTVL.

This clonotype was observed at least ten times. The chain is built from TRBV12-3 or TRBV12-4 and TRBJ2-1, with a possible D match to TRBD1 (6 bases). V lost 5 bases and J lost 10, with 18 bases in between. This CDR3 contains 14 residues. CDR3 sequence: CASSGFGPRGEQFF. The CDR3 DNA reads as TGTGCCAGCAGTGGTTTCGGCCCTAGGGGGGAGCAGTTCTTC.

Ten or more counts support this clonotype. The V call is TRBV19, the J call TRBJ2-2; D possibly uses TRBD1 or TRBD2 (5 bases each). The CDR3 has 17 amino acids. V lost 2 bases and J lost 6, with 19 bases in between. CDR1 LNHDA and CDR2 SQIVND come from the germline V gene (reference sequence). The CDR3 here is CASSIPPQEVGAGELFF. The DNA for the CDR3 is TGTGCCAGTAGTATACCACCACAAGAGGTGGGGGCCGGGGAGCTGTTTTTT.

The gene calls are TRBV9 and TRBJ1-1; 8 nucleotides match TRBD1. This CDR3 is 13 amino acids long. Germline assignment: CDR1 SGDLS and CDR2 YYNGEE. Trimming took 0 bases from V and 10 from J; bases not matched to a gene: 5. The CDR3 sequence is CASSVGQGKGAFF. The CDR3 nucleotides are TGTGCCAGCAGCGTAGGACAGGGGAAGGGAGCTTTCTTT.

The V call is TRBV7-8, the J call TRBJ2-1, with a possible D match to TRBD2 (5 bases). Trimming stripped 5 bases from V and 9 bases from J, with 20 bases between. From germline, CDR1 is SGHVS and CDR2 FQNEAQ. CDR3 length equals 15 residues. The CDR3 DNA reads as TGTGCCAGCAGCCCCCGCCTAGCCTTTGTCGGTGAGCAGTTCTTC. It codes for CASSPRLAFVGEQFF.

The chain couples TRBV7-2 to TRBJ1-4; D uncertain. Germline CDR1 SGHTA, CDR2 FQGNSA. The V end lost 6 bases, the J end lost 11 bases, and 22 bases lay between the germline ends. This CDR3 is built from 15 residues. The CDR3 sequence is CASSTRTRAIEKLFF. The CDR3 nucleotides are TGTGCCAGCAGTACCAGAACTAGGGCCATTGAGAAACTGTTTTTT.

The chain carries TRBV7-8 and TRBJ2-7, with D maybe TRBD1 (6 bases). Germline V gives CDR1 SGHVS, CDR2 FQNEAQ. V lost 7 bases and J 3 bases, leaving 13 bases between the germline ends. This CDR3 spans 13 amino acids. The CDR3, as DNA: TGTGCCAGCACCGACCAGGGACACTACGAGCAGTACTTC. As protein: CASTDQGHYEQYF.

The chain carries TRBV2 and TRBJ2-7, with D tentatively TRBD2 (6 bases). This CDR3 region has 14 residues. CDR1 is SNHLY, CDR2 FYNNEI, per germline. With 8 bases removed from V and 7 bases from J, the gap between germline ends came to 21 bases. CDR3 nucleotide sequence: TGTGCCAGCTCCCTGAAGCGGGTCTCGGGAGAGCAGTACGTC. It specifies CASSLKRVSGEQYV.

Remarks on this clonotype: This may stem from a read error, because a much larger clone lies one nucleotide away. The chain carries TRBV5-1 and TRBJ1-2; D is ambiguous. The CDR3 covers 15 residues. V was clipped by 2 bases and J by 0 bases, with 11 bases between them. Germline CDR1 and CDR2: SGHRS and YFSETQ. The CDR3, as DNA: TGCGCCAGCAGCTTTACAGCAGAAGCTAACTATGGCTACACCTTC. Protein: CASSFTAEANYGYTF.

V and J are TRBV25-1 and TRBJ2-2; a weak D match, TRBD1 (6 bases). Per the germline V gene, CDR1 is MGHDK and CDR2 is SYGVNS. CDR3 length: 16 amino acids. V was clipped by 2 bases and J by 5 bases, with 15 bases between them. The CDR3 spells CASSETDRTATGELFF. The DNA of the CDR3 is TGTGCCAGCAGTGAAACCGACAGGACGGCGACCGGGGAGCTGTTTTTT.

This clonotype was seen many times. CDR3 DNA sequence: TGCGCCAGCAGCTTGGGGGGGGCCTTTACAGATACGCAGTATTTT. The encoded protein is CASSLGGAFTDTQYF. The chain carries TRBV5-1 and TRBJ2-3; D is tentatively TRBD1 or TRBD2 (6 bases each). Germline CDR1 and CDR2: SGHRS and YFSETQ. V dropped 0 bases and J dropped 3 bases, with 11 bases sitting between them. This CDR3 region has 15 residues.

A single count supports this clonotype. The gene calls are TRBV6-1 and TRBJ1-1; D possibly corresponds to TRBD1 (5 bases). CDR3 length: 15 amino acids. CDR1 MNHNS and CDR2 SASEGT come from the germline V gene. With 6 bases removed from V and 4 bases from J, the gap between germline ends came to 18 bases. CDR3 nucleotides: TGTGCCAGCAGCGCCGGAGGGACGCTTTTCACTGAAGCTTTCTTT. Its translation: CASSAGGTLFTEAFF.

This clonotype was recorded at least ten times. The CDR3 here is CASRAGTPLNTEAFF. In DNA form, the CDR3 reads TGTGCCAGCAGGGCCGGGACGCCTTTGAACACTGAAGCTTTCTTT. The chain uses TRBV6-1 and TRBJ1-1; D might be TRBD1 (5 bases). The CDR3 length is 15 residues. Trimming removed 6 bases at V and 0 bases at J, with 14 bases between. CDR1 and CDR2 from the germline V gene are MNHNS and SASEGT.

Regarding this clonotype: A read error is possible here, since a much larger clone lies one base away. The chain joins TRBV12-3 or TRBV12-4 to TRBJ2-1; 7 bases are shared with TRBD1. CDR3 length equals 13 residues. The CDR3 sequence is CASSRTGYNELFF. The CDR3 nucleotides are TGTGCCAGCAGTAGGACAGGTTACAATGAGCTGTTCTTC.